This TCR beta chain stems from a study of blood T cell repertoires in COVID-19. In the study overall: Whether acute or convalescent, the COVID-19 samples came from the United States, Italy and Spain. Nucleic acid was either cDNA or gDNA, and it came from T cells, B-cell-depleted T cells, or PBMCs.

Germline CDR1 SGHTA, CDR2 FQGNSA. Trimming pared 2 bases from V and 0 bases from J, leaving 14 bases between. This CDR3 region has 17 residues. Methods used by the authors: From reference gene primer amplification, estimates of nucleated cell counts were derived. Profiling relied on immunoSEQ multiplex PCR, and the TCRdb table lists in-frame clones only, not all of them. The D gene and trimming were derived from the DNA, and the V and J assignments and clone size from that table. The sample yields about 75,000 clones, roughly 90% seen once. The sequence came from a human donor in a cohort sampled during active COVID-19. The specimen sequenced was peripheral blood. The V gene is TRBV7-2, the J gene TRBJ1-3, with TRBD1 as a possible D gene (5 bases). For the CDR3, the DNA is TGTGCCAGCAGCTTACAGGCAGGGCTGAACTCTGGAAACACCATATATTTT. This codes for CASSLQAGLNSGNTIYF.